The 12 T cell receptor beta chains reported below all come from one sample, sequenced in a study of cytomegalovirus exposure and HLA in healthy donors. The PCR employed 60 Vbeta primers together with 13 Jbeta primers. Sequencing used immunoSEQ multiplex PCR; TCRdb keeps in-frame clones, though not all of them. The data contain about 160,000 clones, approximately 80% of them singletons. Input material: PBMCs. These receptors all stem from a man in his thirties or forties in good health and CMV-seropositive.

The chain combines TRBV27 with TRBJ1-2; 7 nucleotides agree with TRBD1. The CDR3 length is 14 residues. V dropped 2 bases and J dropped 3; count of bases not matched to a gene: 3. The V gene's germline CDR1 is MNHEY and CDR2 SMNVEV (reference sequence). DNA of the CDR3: TGTGCCAGCAGTTTAGAGACAGGGCACTATGGCTACACCTTC. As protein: CASSLETGHYGYTF.

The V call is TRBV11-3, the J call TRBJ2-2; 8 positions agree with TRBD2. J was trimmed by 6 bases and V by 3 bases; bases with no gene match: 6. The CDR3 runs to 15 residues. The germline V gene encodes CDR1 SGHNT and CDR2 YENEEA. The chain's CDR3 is CASSFSGVTAGELFF. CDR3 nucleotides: TGTGCCAGCAGCTTTAGCGGGGTGACCGCCGGGGAGCTGTTTTTT. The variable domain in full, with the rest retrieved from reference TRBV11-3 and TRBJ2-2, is EAGVVQSPRYKIIEKKQPVAFWCNPISGHNTLYWYLQNLGQGPELLIRYENEEAVDDSQLPKDRFSAERLKGVDSTLKIQPAELGDSAVYLCASSFSGVTAGELFFGEGSRLTVL.

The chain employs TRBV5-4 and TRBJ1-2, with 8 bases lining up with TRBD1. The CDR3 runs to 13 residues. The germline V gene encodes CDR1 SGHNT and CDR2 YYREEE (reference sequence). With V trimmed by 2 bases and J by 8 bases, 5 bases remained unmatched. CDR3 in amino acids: CASSFTGGLGYTF. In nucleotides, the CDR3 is TGTGCCAGCAGCTTTACAGGGGGTTTAGGCTACACCTTC.

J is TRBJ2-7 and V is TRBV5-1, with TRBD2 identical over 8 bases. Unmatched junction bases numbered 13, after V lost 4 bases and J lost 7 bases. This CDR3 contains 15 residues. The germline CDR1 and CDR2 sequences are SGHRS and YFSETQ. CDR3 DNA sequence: TGCGCCAGCAGCCCAAGGACTAGCCAGGGTACTGAGCAGTACTTC. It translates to CASSPRTSQGTEQYF.

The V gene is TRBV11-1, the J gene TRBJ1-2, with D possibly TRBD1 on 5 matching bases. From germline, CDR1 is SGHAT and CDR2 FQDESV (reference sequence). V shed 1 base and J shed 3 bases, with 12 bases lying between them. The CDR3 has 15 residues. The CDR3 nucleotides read TGTGCCAGCAGCTTAGGGACACCCCATGACTATGGCTACACCTTC. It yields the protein CASSLGTPHDYGYTF.

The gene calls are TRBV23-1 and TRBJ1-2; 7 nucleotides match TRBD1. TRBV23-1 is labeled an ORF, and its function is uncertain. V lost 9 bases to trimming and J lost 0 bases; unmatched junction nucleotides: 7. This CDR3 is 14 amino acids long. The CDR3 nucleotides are TGCGCCAGGACAGGGTCCCTAGCTAACTATGGCTACACCTTC. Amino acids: CARTGSLANYGYTF.

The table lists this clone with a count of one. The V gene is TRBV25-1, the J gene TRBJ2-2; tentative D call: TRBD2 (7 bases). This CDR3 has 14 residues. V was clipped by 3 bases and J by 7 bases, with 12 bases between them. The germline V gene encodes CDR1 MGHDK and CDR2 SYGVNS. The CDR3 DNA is TGTGCCAGCAGTGACGCCGGGGGGCACGGGGAGCTGTTTTTT. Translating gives CASSDAGGHGELFF.

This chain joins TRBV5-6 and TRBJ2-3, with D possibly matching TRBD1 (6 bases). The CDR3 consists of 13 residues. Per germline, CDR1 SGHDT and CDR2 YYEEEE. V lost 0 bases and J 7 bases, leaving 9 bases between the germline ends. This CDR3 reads CASSLGRGNTQYF. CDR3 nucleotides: TGTGCCAGCAGCTTGGGCAGGGGAAATACGCAGTATTTT.

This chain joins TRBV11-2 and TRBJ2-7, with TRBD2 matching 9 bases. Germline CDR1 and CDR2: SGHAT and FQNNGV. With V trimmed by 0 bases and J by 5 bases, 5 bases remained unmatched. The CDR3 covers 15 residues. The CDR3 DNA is TGTGCCAGCAGCTTAGAAGCGGGGGGCAGTGACGAGCAGTACTTC. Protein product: CASSLEAGGSDEQYF.

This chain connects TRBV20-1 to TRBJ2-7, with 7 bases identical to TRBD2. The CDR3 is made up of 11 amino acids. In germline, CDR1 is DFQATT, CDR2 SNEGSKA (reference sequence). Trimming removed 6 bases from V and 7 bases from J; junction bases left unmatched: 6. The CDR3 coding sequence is TGCAGTGCCGGGAGGTTTAGTGAGCAGTACTTC. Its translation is CSAGRFSEQYF.

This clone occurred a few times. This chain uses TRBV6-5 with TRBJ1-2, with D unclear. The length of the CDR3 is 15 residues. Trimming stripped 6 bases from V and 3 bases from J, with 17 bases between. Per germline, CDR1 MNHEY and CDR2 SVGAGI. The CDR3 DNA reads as TGTGCCAGCAGCTACCTTTACCGAGATTACTATGGCTACACCTTC. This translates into CASSYLYRDYYGYTF.

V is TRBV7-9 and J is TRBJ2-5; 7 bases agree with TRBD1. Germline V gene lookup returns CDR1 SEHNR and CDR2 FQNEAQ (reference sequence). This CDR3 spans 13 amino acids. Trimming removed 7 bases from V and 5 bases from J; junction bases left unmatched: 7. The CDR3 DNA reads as TGTGCCAGCAATCAAGGGGGCTTCGAGACCCAGTACTTC. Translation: CASNQGGFETQYF.